Listed below are T cell receptor beta chains from one sample, sequenced in a study of T cell responses to AZD1222 COVID-19 vaccine. The method was immunoSEQ multiplex PCR; TCRdb's version includes in-frame clones alone and lacks a portion of them. The repertoire holds approximately 130,000 clones, with about 93% as singletons. The sequencing here drew on peripheral blood, taken on day 0 of AZD1222 vaccination. Every receptor here comes from an adult in good health. CDR3s include the opening cysteine and the closing phenylalanine or tryptophan. The D gene is left open where the match is weak. A row's size may be missing; if present it is once, few, many or a size class.

v_call	clone_size	j_call	d_call	cdr3_nt	cdr3_aa
TRBV6-6	-	TRBJ2-5	TRBD2	TGTGCCAGCAGTTTTTTAGCGGGGGGGCCTGAGACCCAGTACTTC	CASSFLAGGPETQYF
TRBV9	-	TRBJ2-3	TRBD2	TGTGCCAGCAGCACACGGGGGGTCAGCACAGATACGCAGTATTTT	CASSTRGVSTDTQYF
TRBV5-6	-	TRBJ1-2	-	TGTGCCAGCAGCTTATGGAGGGCCGATGGCTACACCTTC	CASSLWRADGYTF
TRBV25-1	once	TRBJ1-2	TRBD1	TGTGCCAGCAGTGAAGATGGGACAGGGGGCGACGGCTACACCTTC	CASSEDGTGGDGYTF
TRBV10-3	-	TRBJ2-1	-	TGTGCCATCAGTGATCTCCTAAGGGACAATGAGCAGTTCTTC	CAISDLLRDNEQFF
TRBV29-1	-	TRBJ1-2	-	TGCAGCGTTGAAGATCAAAGCGGCTACACCTTC	CSVEDQSGYTF
TRBV7-6	-	TRBJ1-2	-	TGTGCCAGCAGCCCAGGGACAACCAACTATGGCTACACCTTC	CASSPGTTNYGYTF
TRBV12-3/TRBV12-4	-	TRBJ1-5	-	TGTGCCAGTACGTGGGGCAAAAATCAGCCCCAGCATTTT	CASTWGKNQPQHF
TRBV4-1	-	TRBJ1-1	TRBD1	TGCGCCAGCAGCCGCGGACAGGGGAAGAACACTGAAGCTTTCTTT	CASSRGQGKNTEAFF
TRBV15	-	TRBJ2-7	TRBD1	TGTGCCACCAGCAGTTATCCGGGACAGGGGACAGACGAGCAGTACTTC	CATSSYPGQGTDEQYF
TRBV7-8	-	TRBJ1-5	-	TGTGCCAGCAGCTTCTTAGGGGGGGGGCTTCCCCAGCCCCAGCATTTT	CASSFLGGGLPQPQHF
TRBV24-1	once	TRBJ2-5	TRBD1	TGTGCCACCAGTGACTCTTCCGGGACAGGAGAGACCCAGTACTTC	CATSDSSGTGETQYF
TRBV6-5	-	TRBJ2-3	-	TGTGCCAGCAGTTATGATTCAGATACGCAGTATTTT	CASSYDSDTQYF